This T cell receptor beta chain was retrieved from a study of shared clonotypes between healthy human individuals. Naive CD8 populations comprised CD45RO-negative cells positively selected for CCR7, excluding terminally differentiated effector memory CD45RA+ cells. The repertoire was sequenced with immunoSEQ multiplex PCR; TCRdb's copy has only in-frame clones and lacks some. Here the sample spans 1.5 million to 2.5 million clones, approximately 94% being singletons. The junction had 8 bases not matched to a gene; V was cut back by 3 bases and J by 7 bases. CDR1 is MNHEY and CDR2 is SMNVEV in the germline V gene (reference sequence). The CDR3 length is 14 residues.

Sequenced sample: naive CD8+ T cells sorted from blood. The TCR comes from a man aged 18 to 30 in good health. The rearrangement joins TRBV27 to TRBJ2-5; 7 bases are a match to TRBD2. The DNA for the CDR3 is TGTGCCAGCAGTTTCTCGGGGGAGGGGACGACCCAGTACTTC. This encodes CASSFSGEGTTQYF.